Below, 19 T cell receptor beta chains from the same sample are listed, as sequenced in a study of shared clonotypes between healthy human individuals. Naive CD8 cells comprised CD45RO-negative, CCR7-positively selected cells, excluding terminally differentiated effector memory CD45RA+ cells. Assay: immunoSEQ multiplex PCR; the TCRdb copy retains only in-frame clones and omits some. Of approximately 740,000 clones listed, about 92% were seen once; the top ten hold 24%. The sample comprised naive CD8+ T cells sorted from blood. These receptor sequences come from a man in his thirties or forties in good health.

The V and J genes are TRBV2 and TRBJ2-5, with no clear D. The CDR3 runs to 14 residues. CDR1 and CDR2 from the germline V gene are SNHLY and FYNNEI. Trimming took off 3 bases at V and 5 bases at J, with 13 bases between the two ends. The CDR3 reads CASSDTDLRETQYF. Written as DNA, the CDR3 is TGTGCCAGCAGTGACACAGATCTACGGGAGACCCAGTACTTC. The variable domain in full, completed from reference TRBV2 and TRBJ2-5, reads EPEVTQTPSHQVTQMGQEVILRCVPISNHLYFYWYRQILGQKVEFLVSFYNNEISEKSEIFDDQFSVERPDGSNFTLKIRSTKLEDSAMYFCASSDTDLRETQYFGPGTRLLVL.

The genes are TRBV15 and TRBJ2-1; 7 bases agree with TRBD2. CDR1 and CDR2 from the germline V gene are LNHNV and YYDKDF (reference sequence). This CDR3 spans 16 amino acids. V lost 0 bases to trimming and J lost 5 bases; unmatched junction nucleotides: 7. CDR3 DNA: TGTGCCACCAGCAGAGATTTTGGCGGGGGAAACAATGAGCAGTTCTTC. Protein product: CATSRDFGGGNNEQFF.

Only one count was recorded for this clone. The chain is built from TRBV2 and TRBJ2-7, with D maybe TRBD2 (5 bases). This CDR3 is 11 amino acids long. Germline V gene lookup returns CDR1 SNHLY and CDR2 FYNNEI. Trimming left V 7 bases short and J 6 bases short, with 10 bases between. In DNA form, the CDR3 reads TGTGCCAGCACTTCCCGGGGCGAGCAGTACTTC. Translating gives CASTSRGEQYF.

V gene TRBV10-3 combines with J gene TRBJ2-7; 11 positions agree with TRBD2. The CDR3 is made up of 14 amino acids. The trim removed 8 bases at V and 0 bases at J, leaving 3 bases unmatched. Looked up from germline, CDR1 is ENHRY and CDR2 is SYGVKD. The CDR3 here is CAIAGTSGSYEQYF. The CDR3 DNA reads as TGTGCCATCGCCGGGACTAGCGGCTCCTACGAGCAGTACTTC.

This chain uses TRBV6-1 with TRBJ1-4; possible D gene TRBD1, 6 bases. The ends were cut back, 3 bases at V and 2 bases at J, with 10 bases in the middle. The CDR3 contains 15 residues. Germline CDR1 is MNHNS and CDR2 is SASEGT. CDR3: CASSDLGATNEKLFF. In nucleotides, the CDR3 is TGTGCCAGCAGTGATCTGGGGGCGACTAATGAAAAACTGTTTTTT.

This chain connects TRBV30 to TRBJ1-1; D unclear. CDR1 and CDR2 from the germline V gene are GTSNPN and SVGIG (reference sequence). Trimming left V 4 bases short and J 5 bases short, with 14 bases between. The CDR3 is 13 residues long. This CDR3 is CAWMWTPGTEAFF. In nucleotides, the CDR3 is TGTGCCTGGATGTGGACCCCGGGGACTGAAGCTTTCTTT.

The V gene is TRBV7-8, the J gene TRBJ2-1; tentative D call: TRBD2 (6 bases). Per the germline V gene, CDR1 is SGHVS and CDR2 is FQNEAQ. Trimming took 1 base from V and 8 from J, leaving 15 bases between them. The CDR3 length is 15 residues. CDR3 nucleotides: TGTGCCAGCAGCTTAGGGGACCGCGGGAAGTATGAGCAGTTCTTC. Translated: CASSLGDRGKYEQFF.

The DNA for the CDR3 is TGTGCCAGCAATTACAATGAGCAGTTCTTC. This gives the protein CASNYNEQFF. V is TRBV6-1 and J is TRBJ2-1; no definite D call. CDR3 length: 10 residues. CDR1 is MNHNS and CDR2 is SASEGT in the germline V gene. The V gene lost 7 bases and the J gene lost 4 bases, with 2 bases spanning the gap.

The rearrangement joins TRBV27 to TRBJ1-2, with D perhaps matching TRBD1 (5 bases). Germline V gene sequence: CDR1 MNHEY, CDR2 SMNVEV (reference sequence). V lost 7 bases to trimming and J lost 2 bases, with 11 bases between them. The CDR3 is 13 residues long. CDR3 amino acids: CASKPGGNYGYTF. For the CDR3, the DNA is TGTGCCAGCAAACCTGGGGGGAACTATGGCTACACCTTC.

The rearrangement uses TRBV6-4 and TRBJ2-3; 12 bases map to TRBD2. V lost 5 bases, J lost 4 bases, and 4 bases stayed unmatched. CDR1 and CDR2 from the germline V gene are MRHNA and SNTAGT. CDR3 length equals 15 residues. CDR3 protein: CASSLTSGSADTQYF. Written as DNA, the CDR3 is TGTGCCAGCAGTTTGACTAGCGGGAGTGCAGATACGCAGTATTTT.

This clone was counted a single time. V usage is TRBV27 and J usage is TRBJ1-6; 7 bases fit TRBD1. V shed 3 bases, J shed 7 bases, and the junction held 3 bases outside the gene matches. The length of the CDR3 is 14 residues. Germline lookup yields CDR1 MNHEY and CDR2 SMNVEV (reference sequence). CDR3: CASSFRDSNSPLHF. The CDR3 region has the DNA TGTGCCAGCAGTTTTCGGGACAGCAATTCACCCCTCCACTTT.

The chain carries TRBV5-1 and TRBJ2-2; D unclear. This CDR3 region has 15 residues. From germline, CDR1 is SGHRS and CDR2 YFSETQ. V was shortened by 0 bases and J by 5 bases, with 11 bases between the two germline ends. The DNA of the CDR3 is TGCGCCAGCAGCTTGGGACAAGCTGTTACCGGGGAGCTGTTTTTT. Encoded protein: CASSLGQAVTGELFF.

The chain uses TRBV29-1 and TRBJ2-7; D is ambiguous. Germline CDR1 is SQVTM and CDR2 is ANQGSEA. The length of the CDR3 is 14 residues. V was shortened by 4 bases and J by 1 base, with 14 bases between the two germline ends. In nucleotides, the CDR3 is TGCAGCGTTGTGGAAGGTGGAGCGTCCTACGAGCAGTACTTC. This translates into CSVVEGGASYEQYF.

V is TRBV6-6 and J is TRBJ2-7, with D unclear. This CDR3 has 12 residues. Trimming took 6 bases from V and 0 from J, leaving 6 bases between them. The germline gives CDR1 MNHNY, CDR2 SVGAGI (reference sequence). Here the CDR3 reads CASSPSSYEQYF. The CDR3 nucleotides read TGTGCCAGCAGCCCCAGCTCCTACGAGCAGTACTTC.

Notes on this clone: Other DNA sequences of this sample code for an identical CDR3. Written as DNA, the CDR3 is TGTGCCAGCAGCTTGGGGGAGAACACTGAAGCTTTCTTT. Translation gives CASSLGENTEAFF. This chain connects TRBV7-9 to TRBJ1-1; TRBD1 is a possible D gene (5 bases). The CDR3 loop spans 13 amino acids. The germline CDR1 and CDR2 sequences are SEHNR and FQNEAQ (reference sequence). Trimming took 3 bases from V and 1 from J, leaving 6 bases between them.

J is TRBJ2-1 and V is TRBV7-6; 10 nucleotides align to TRBD2. With V trimmed by 7 bases and J by 5 bases, 8 bases remained unmatched. This CDR3 comprises 15 residues. The germline CDR1 and CDR2 sequences are SGHVS and FNYEAQ. CDR3 amino acids: CASTLSAGGNNEQFF. CDR3 coding DNA: TGTGCCAGCACTCTCTCAGCGGGAGGGAACAATGAGCAGTTCTTC.

The V call is TRBV4-2, the J call TRBJ1-2; D may be TRBD1 (5 bases). With 4 bases removed from V and 5 bases from J, the gap between germline ends came to 17 bases. Germline loops: CDR1 LGHNA, CDR2 YNFKEQ. This CDR3 is built from 15 residues. In DNA, the CDR3 is TGTGCCAGCAGCCCTACCGTAGAGGGGCGATATGGCTACACCTTC. As protein: CASSPTVEGRYGYTF.

This chain joins TRBV19 and TRBJ2-1; D not resolved. There are 16 residues in the CDR3. V lost 8 bases and J lost 4, with 21 bases in between. From germline, CDR1 is LNHDA and CDR2 SQIVND (reference sequence). CDR3 DNA sequence: TGTGCCAGTGTAACATCGAACCTGAACGAGTACAATGAGCAGTTCTTC. Its translation is CASVTSNLNEYNEQFF.

This clone was found once. The V gene is TRBV7-2, the J gene TRBJ2-7; no firm D call. Germline V gives CDR1 SGHTA, CDR2 FQGNSA. The CDR3 is 14 amino acids. V lost 0 bases, J lost 1 base, and 7 bases lay in between. CDR3 amino acids: CASSLAKGSYEQYF. As DNA, the CDR3 is TGTGCCAGCAGCTTAGCCAAGGGATCCTACGAGCAGTACTTC.